This T cell receptor (beta chain) came from a study of blood T cell repertoires in COVID-19. Using immunoSEQ multiplex PCR, the repertoire was profiled, and TCRdb retains in-frame clones only, with some absent. This table holds roughly 480,000 clones, roughly 89% found once. The CDR3 spans 15 residues. CDR1 is MRHNA, CDR2 SNTAGT, per germline. The V end lost 5 bases, the J end lost 4 bases, and 14 bases lay between the germline ends. The clonotype was recovered from a man younger than 30 with COVID-19, enrolled during active disease. Source material: peripheral blood. J is TRBJ2-2 and V is TRBV6-4; D is possibly TRBD1 (6 bases). CDR3 nucleotide sequence: TGTGCCAGCAGTCAGGGTACAGGGTCCACCGGGGAGCTGTTTTTT. Translation gives CASSQGTGSTGELFF.